One and the same sample provided the 10 T cell receptor beta chains below, sequenced in a study of T cell repertoires in cytomegalovirus infection. Each CDR3 protein gets one entry after TCRdb re-called the reads with MiXCR. Of some 920,000 distinct CDR3 sequences listed, about a third are singletons. Their recognized antigens are unknown. Material: cultured CD8+ T cells from PBMCs, obtained from culture after CMV antigen stimulation. These receptor sequences come from a human donor in good health (CMV status not recorded). Some clones in this sample may be carry-over from other donors' samples.

This clonotype was counted between two and nine times. The chain recombines TRBV7-2 with TRBJ2-1; D remains unclear. This CDR3 has 15 residues. Per germline, CDR1 SGHTA and CDR2 FQGNSA. Trimming shortened V by 7 bases and J by 3 bases, and 16 bases separated the two germline ends. The CDR3 DNA reads TGTGCCAGCAAACGGACCGAAGATTACTACAATGAGCAGTTCTTC. The encoded protein is CASKRTEDYYNEQFF.

Regarding this clonotype: A read error is possible here, since a much larger clone lies one base away. The rearrangement joins TRBV7-9 to TRBJ1-2; TRBD1 aligns across 9 bases. The CDR3 sequence is 15 residues long. Per germline, CDR1 SEHNR and CDR2 FQNEAQ (reference sequence). The CDR3 reads CASSYGQGMNCGYTF. The CDR3 coding sequence is TGTGCCAGCAGCTACGGACAGGGGATGAACTGTGGCTACACCTTC.

This clonotype was found a few times. The genes are TRBV29-1 and TRBJ1-2; 11 bases map to TRBD1. This CDR3 is built from 14 residues. The J segment lost 4 bases and the V segment lost 4 bases, leaving 5 bases of the junction unmatched. Germline V gene sequence: CDR1 SQVTM, CDR2 ANQGSEA. CDR3 region: CSVADRGLSYGYTF. As DNA, the CDR3 is TGCAGCGTTGCGGACAGGGGGCTTTCCTATGGCTACACCTTC.

J is TRBJ2-7 and V is TRBV10-3, with no clear D. Germline lookup yields CDR1 ENHRY and CDR2 SYGVKD. Trimming pared 2 bases from V and 7 bases from J, leaving 18 bases between. The CDR3 sequence is 15 residues long. CDR3 amino acids: CAISEGQVILQEQYV. The CDR3 DNA reads TGTGCCATCAGTGAGGGGCAAGTAATCCTACAAGAGCAGTACGTC.

This clonotype was seen only a few times. The CDR3 coding sequence is TGTGCCAGCAGTTTATTCCCGGGACAGGCGGGCTATGGCTACACCTTC. Its translation: CASSLFPGQAGYGYTF. The J gene is TRBJ1-2, the V gene TRBV27; 8 bases map to TRBD1. Germline CDR1 and CDR2: MNHEY and SMNVEV (reference sequence). The CDR3 spans 16 residues. With V trimmed by 1 base and J by 4 bases, 8 bases remained unmatched.

This clonotype has a handful of counts. The rearrangement joins TRBV10-2 to TRBJ1-1; TRBD1 aligns across 7 bases. The CDR3 is 13 residues long. Trimming at V came to 8 bases and at J to 4 bases, leaving 7 bases not matched to a gene. Germline V gives CDR1 WSHSY, CDR2 SAAADI. The CDR3 protein is CASQQGPGTEAFF. The CDR3 region has the DNA TGCGCCAGCCAACAGGGGCCCGGCACTGAAGCTTTCTTT.

This clonotype was seen a handful of times. V and J are TRBV2 and TRBJ2-1; 8 bases fit TRBD2. Germline CDR1 SNHLY, CDR2 FYNNEI. Trimming at V came to 6 bases and at J to 9 bases, leaving 10 bases not matched to a gene. There are 14 residues in the CDR3. The CDR3 reads CASRRERGMVEQFF. In nucleotides, the CDR3 is TGTGCCAGCAGAAGGGAGCGGGGGATGGTTGAGCAGTTCTTC.

The CDR3 DNA reads as TGTGCCAGTAGTATACAACGGACGGAAGCTTTCTTT. It yields the protein CASSIQRTEAFF. The chain links TRBV19 to TRBJ1-1; D unclear. The CDR3 extends over 12 amino acids. CDR1 and CDR2 from the germline V gene are LNHDA and SQIVND (reference sequence). V lost 2 bases, J lost 8 bases, and 9 bases lay in between.

V is TRBV5-6 and J is TRBJ2-1; the D gene is possibly TRBD2 (5 bases). Trimming removed 4 bases at V and 0 bases at J, with 14 bases between. Germline V gene lookup returns CDR1 SGHDT and CDR2 YYEEEE. The CDR3 covers 16 residues. CDR3 DNA: TGTGCCAGCAGCGGACTTAGCCAGGACTCCTACAATGAGCAGTTCTTC. Translation: CASSGLSQDSYNEQFF.

This clonotype was observed a handful of times. The chain couples TRBV19 to TRBJ2-3; 12 bases are a match to TRBD2. The V gene end was trimmed by 5 bases and the J gene end by 2 bases; junction bases not matched to a gene: 8. There are 17 residues in the CDR3. Germline V gene sequence: CDR1 LNHDA, CDR2 SQIVND (reference sequence). CDR3 in DNA: TGTGCCAGTAGTGTGAGGACTAGCGGGGATGACACAGATACGCAGTATTTT. Its protein product is CASSVRTSGDDTDTQYF.